This TCR beta chain was captured by sequencing in a study of immune evolution from preneoplasia to lung adenocarcinoma. This clone was detected only a few times. As yet, its antigen is unknown. TCRdb keeps only in-frame clones here, not all; method: immunoSEQ multiplex PCR. This sample has roughly 3,400 clones; 82% occur once, and the top ten carry approximately 7%. Findings of the study overall: Clonality was highest in normal lung, lower in later-stage lesions apparently. T cell clonality was higher in KRAS-mutant than EGFR-mutant or wild-type nodules.

The CDR3 has 12 residues. Germline V gene sequence: CDR1 SQVTM, CDR2 ANQGSEA. V lost 2 bases to trimming and J lost 2 bases, with 7 bases between them. The source material was FFPE invasive lung adenocarcinoma tissue. The sequence derives from a person aged 65 to 85 with invasive lung adenocarcinoma. The chain employs TRBV29-1 and TRBJ2-7; D gene ambiguous. CDR3 in amino acids: CSVERTTYEQYF. CDR3 sequence (DNA): TGCAGCGTTGAAAGGACCACCTACGAGCAGTACTTC.